This record covers a single TCR beta chain. Its antigen is as yet unknown. This sample stems from a study of identical twins. Study-level results: There were fewer insertions in abundant cord blood beta clonotypes, but memory repertoires showed no such pattern.

TCRdb reanalysed the 5' RACE reads using MiXCR and keeps one entry per CDR3 protein. The table includes some 790,000 distinct CDR3 sequences, about 20% detected once. The CDR3 consists of 13 residues. CDR1 is WNHNN, CDR2 SYGVQD, per germline (reference sequence). V lost 6 bases and J 10 bases, leaving 16 bases between the germline ends. In addition, the sample was reused for a study of T cells expressing NK-cell markers. From that paper: Sorted CD3+CD56-NKG2C+, CD3+CD56+NKG2C- and CD3+CD56+NKG2C+ T cells were the source of the TCR beta repertoires.

The V call is TRBV10-1, the J call TRBJ2-1, with D unresolved. The specimen was PBMCs. The receptor was derived from a woman aged 18-29 years in good health. The CDR3 nucleotides read TGCGCCAGCAGCACGGACCACCGTCGGGAGCAGTTCTTC. The encoded protein is CASSTDHRREQFF.